This T cell receptor beta chain is drawn from a study of shared T cell receptors in the human thymus. Clones were sequenced by immunoSEQ multiplex PCR, and TCRdb holds only the in-frame ones, with some missing. The table shows just under 550,000 clones, with around 78% occurring only once. V dropped 6 bases and J dropped 2; count of bases not matched to a gene: 15. This CDR3 is built from 17 residues. From germline, CDR1 is ENHRY and CDR2 SYGVKD. Another study also made use of these data, one on human thymus T cells. This second report adds: Related work found strong thymic repertoire overlap between unrelated individuals.

J is TRBJ2-7 and V is TRBV10-3, with TRBD2 matching 8 bases. Material: thymocytes. The receptor was isolated from a boy in the first two years of life with a congenital heart defect. The CDR3 loop is CAISSPLGAGDTYEQYF. Here the CDR3 DNA reads TGTGCCATCAGCTCTCCCCTCGGAGCGGGAGATACCTACGAGCAGTACTTC.